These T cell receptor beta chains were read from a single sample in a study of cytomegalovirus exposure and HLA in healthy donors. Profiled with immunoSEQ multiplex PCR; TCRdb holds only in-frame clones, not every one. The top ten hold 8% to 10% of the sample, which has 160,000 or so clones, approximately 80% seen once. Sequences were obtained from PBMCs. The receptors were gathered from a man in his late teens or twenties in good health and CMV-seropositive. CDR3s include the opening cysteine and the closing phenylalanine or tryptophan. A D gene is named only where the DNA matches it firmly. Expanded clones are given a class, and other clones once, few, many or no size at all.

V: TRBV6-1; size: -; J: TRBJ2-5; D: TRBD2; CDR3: CASSGLAAPQETQYF; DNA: TGTGCCAGCAGTGGTCTAGCGGCACCCCAAGAGACCCAGTACTTC
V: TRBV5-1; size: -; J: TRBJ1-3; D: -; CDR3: CASSAQISGSSGNTIYF; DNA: TGCGCCAGCAGCGCACAAATTTCAGGAAGCTCTGGAAACACCATATATTTT
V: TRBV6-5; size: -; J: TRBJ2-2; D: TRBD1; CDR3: CASSYDRGTNTGELFF; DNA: TGTGCCAGCAGTTACGACAGGGGGACGAACACCGGGGAGCTGTTTTTT
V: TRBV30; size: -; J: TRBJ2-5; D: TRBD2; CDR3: CAWSVRMGAGAETQYF; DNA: TGTGCCTGGAGTGTAAGGATGGGAGCGGGGGCCGAGACCCAGTACTTC
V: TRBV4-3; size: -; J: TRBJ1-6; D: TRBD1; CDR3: CATSGRGAEPLHF; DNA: TGCGCCACCAGCGGCAGGGGGGCTGAACCCCTCCACTTT
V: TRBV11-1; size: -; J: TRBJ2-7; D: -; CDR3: CASSYRQHSYEQYF; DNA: TGTGCCAGCAGCTATAGACAGCACAGCTACGAGCAGTACTTC
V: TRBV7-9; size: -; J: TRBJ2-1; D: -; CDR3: CSSSLNNEQFF; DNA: TGTTCCAGCAGCCTAAACAATGAGCAGTTCTTC
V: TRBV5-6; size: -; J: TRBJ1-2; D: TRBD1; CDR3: CASNIDRAVAYGYTF; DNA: TGCGCCAGTAACATAGACAGGGCTGTTGCCTATGGCTACACCTTC
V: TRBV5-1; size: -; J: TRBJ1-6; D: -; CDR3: CASSHTGDHNSPLHF; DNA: TGCGCCAGCAGCCACACAGGAGACCATAATTCACCCCTCCACTTT
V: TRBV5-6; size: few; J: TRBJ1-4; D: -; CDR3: CASQGRRRGQANEKLFF; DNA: TGTGCCAGCCAAGGCCGACGACGAGGGCAGGCTAATGAAAAACTGTTTTTT
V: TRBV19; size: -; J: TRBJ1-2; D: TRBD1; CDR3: CASSIVQGTSPYYGYTF; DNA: TGTGCCAGTAGTATAGTACAGGGGACCTCCCCCTACTATGGCTACACCTTC
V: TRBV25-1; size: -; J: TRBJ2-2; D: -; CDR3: CASSDVRANTGELFF; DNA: TGTGCCAGCAGTGATGTCAGGGCGAACACCGGGGAGCTGTTTTTT
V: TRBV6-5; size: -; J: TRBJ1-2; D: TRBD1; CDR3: CASTPDRDRWGYTF; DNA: TGTGCCAGCACTCCGGACAGGGATCGATGGGGCTACACCTTC
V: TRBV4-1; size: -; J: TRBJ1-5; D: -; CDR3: CASSQVGGQPQHF; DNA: TGCGCCAGCAGCCAAGTAGGGGGTCAGCCCCAGCATTTT
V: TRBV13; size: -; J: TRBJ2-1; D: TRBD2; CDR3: CASRPRLAEHNEQFF; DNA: TGTGCCAGCAGACCGAGACTAGCGGAACACAATGAGCAGTTCTTC
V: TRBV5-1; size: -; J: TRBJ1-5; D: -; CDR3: CASSLVGDSNQPQHF; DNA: TGCGCCAGCAGCTTGGTGGGAGATAGCAATCAGCCCCAGCACTTT
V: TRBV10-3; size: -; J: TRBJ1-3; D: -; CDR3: CAISAGTGNTIYF; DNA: TGTGCCATCAGTGCCGGTACGGGAAACACCATATATTTT
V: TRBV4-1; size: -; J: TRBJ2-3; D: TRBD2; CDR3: CASSQDSLAGSTDTQYF; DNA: TGCGCCAGCAGCCAAGATAGCCTAGCGGGAAGCACAGATACGCAGTATTTT
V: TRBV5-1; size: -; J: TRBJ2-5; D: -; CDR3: CASSLNMNREETQYF; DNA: TGCGCCAGCAGCCTAAACATGAACAGGGAAGAGACCCAGTACTTC
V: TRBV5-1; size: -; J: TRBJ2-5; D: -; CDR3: CASSLPGGETQYF; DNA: TGCGCCAGCAGCCTACCGGGTGGCGAGACCCAGTACTTC
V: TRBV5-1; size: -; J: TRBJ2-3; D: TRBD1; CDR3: CASSFPGQGLMDTQYF; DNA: TGCGCCAGCAGCTTCCCGGGACAGGGGCTGATGGATACGCAGTATTTT
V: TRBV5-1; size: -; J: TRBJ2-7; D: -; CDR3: CASSLALVGYEQYF; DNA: TGCGCCAGCAGCTTGGCTTTAGTCGGCTACGAGCAGTACTTC
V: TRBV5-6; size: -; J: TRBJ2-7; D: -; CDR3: CASSLATSYEQYF; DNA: TGTGCCAGCAGCTTGGCGACTAGCTACGAGCAGTACTTC
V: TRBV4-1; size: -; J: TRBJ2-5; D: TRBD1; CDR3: CASSQGRQGGETQYF; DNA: TGCGCCAGCAGCCAAGGTCGACAGGGCGGGGAGACCCAGTACTTC
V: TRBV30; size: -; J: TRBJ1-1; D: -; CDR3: CAWSVPVPGDTEAFF; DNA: TGTGCCTGGAGTGTACCCGTCCCAGGGGACACTGAAGCTTTCTTT
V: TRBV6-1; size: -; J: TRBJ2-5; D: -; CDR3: CASGVDRQETQYF; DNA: TGTGCCAGCGGGGTGGACAGACAAGAGACCCAGTACTTC
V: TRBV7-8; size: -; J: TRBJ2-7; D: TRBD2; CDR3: CASSLGLAEIYEQYF; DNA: TGTGCCAGCAGCCTGGGACTAGCGGAAATATACGAGCAGTACTTC
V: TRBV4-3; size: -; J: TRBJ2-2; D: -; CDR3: CASSQDLAGMVTGELFF; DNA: TGCGCCAGCAGCCAAGATCTGGCAGGGATGGTTACCGGGGAGCTGTTTTTT
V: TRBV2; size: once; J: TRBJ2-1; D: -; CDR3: CASSESTGVNEQFF; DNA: TGTGCCAGCAGTGAAAGCACAGGAGTGAATGAGCAGTTCTTC
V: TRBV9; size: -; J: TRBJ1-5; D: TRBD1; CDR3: CASSVGTGDNNQPQHF; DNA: TGTGCCAGCAGCGTAGGGACAGGGGACAACAATCAGCCCCAGCATTTT
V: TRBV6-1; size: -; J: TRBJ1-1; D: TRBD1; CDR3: CASSETGTGRFF; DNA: TGTGCCAGCAGTGAGACCGGGACAGGGCGTTTCTTT
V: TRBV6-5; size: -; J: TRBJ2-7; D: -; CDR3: CASSTGIHEQYF; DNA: TGTGCCAGCAGTACAGGGATCCACGAGCAGTACTTC
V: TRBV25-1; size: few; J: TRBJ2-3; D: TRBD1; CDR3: CASSRTGATDTQYF; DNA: TGTGCCAGCAGTCGGACAGGGGCCACAGATACGCAGTATTTT
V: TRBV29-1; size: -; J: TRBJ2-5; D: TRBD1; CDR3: CSVVGTGKNRETQYF; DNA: TGCAGCGTTGTCGGGACAGGGAAGAATAGGGAGACCCAGTACTTC
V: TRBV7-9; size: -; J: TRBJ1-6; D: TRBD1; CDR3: CASSLVGGWDSPLHF; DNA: TGTGCCAGCAGCTTAGTAGGGGGCTGGGATTCACCCCTCCACTTT
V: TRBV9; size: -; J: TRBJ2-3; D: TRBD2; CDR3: CASSATGTSGFGSTDTQYF; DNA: TGTGCCAGCAGCGCAACCGGGACTAGCGGTTTTGGGAGCACAGATACGCAGTATTTT
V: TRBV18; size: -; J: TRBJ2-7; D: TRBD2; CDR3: CASSLGLADEQYF; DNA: TGTGCCAGCTCCTTGGGACTAGCGGATGAGCAGTACTTC
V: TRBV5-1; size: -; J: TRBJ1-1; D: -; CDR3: CASSQNSVAFF; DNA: TGCGCCAGCAGCCAAAATTCGGTGGCTTTCTTT
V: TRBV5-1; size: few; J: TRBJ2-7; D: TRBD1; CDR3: CASSLTGGVYEQYF; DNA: TGCGCCAGCAGCTTAACAGGGGGTGTCTACGAGCAGTACTTC
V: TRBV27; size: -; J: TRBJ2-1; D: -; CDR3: CASSLSRFNEQFF; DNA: TGTGCCAGCAGTTTATCGCGGTTTAATGAGCAGTTCTTC
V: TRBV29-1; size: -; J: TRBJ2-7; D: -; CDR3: CSVGRSLSYEQYF; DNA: TGCAGCGTTGGGCGGAGCCTCTCCTACGAGCAGTACTTC
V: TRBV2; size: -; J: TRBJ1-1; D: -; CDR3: CASSANRRRRLFF; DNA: TGTGCCAGCAGTGCGAACCGACGGCGGCGTCTCTTCTTT
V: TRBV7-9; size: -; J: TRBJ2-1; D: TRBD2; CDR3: CASSPREGGGRAYNEQFF; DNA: TGTGCCAGCAGCCCCCGGGAGGGGGGAGGGCGTGCGTACAATGAGCAGTTCTTC
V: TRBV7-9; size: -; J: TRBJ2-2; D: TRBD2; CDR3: CSSSPRVLAGSTGELFF; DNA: TGTTCCAGCAGCCCGAGGGTGCTAGCGGGGTCCACCGGGGAGCTGTTTTTT
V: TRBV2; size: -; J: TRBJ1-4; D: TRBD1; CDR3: CASSDFQGAREKLFF; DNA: TGTGCCAGCAGCGACTTCCAGGGGGCGCGTGAAAAACTGTTTTTT
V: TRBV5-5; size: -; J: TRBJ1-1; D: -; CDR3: CASSLDISGYEAFF; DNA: TGTGCCAGCAGCTTGGATATCTCGGGTTATGAAGCTTTCTTT
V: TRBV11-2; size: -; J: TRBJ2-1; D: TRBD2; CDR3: CASSWTSGSLTYNEQFF; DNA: TGTGCCAGCAGTTGGACTAGCGGGAGTCTCACCTACAATGAGCAGTTCTTC
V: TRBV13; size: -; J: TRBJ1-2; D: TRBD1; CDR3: CASSLEAGGNYGYTF; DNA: TGTGCCAGCAGCTTAGAGGCAGGGGGCAACTATGGCTACACCTTC
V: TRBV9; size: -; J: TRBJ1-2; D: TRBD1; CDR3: CASSVGGTGAAYGYTF; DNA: TGTGCCAGCAGCGTAGGAGGGACAGGGGCGGCCTATGGCTACACCTTC
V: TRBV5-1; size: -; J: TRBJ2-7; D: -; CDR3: CASSFQGYEQYF; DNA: TGCGCCAGCAGCTTCCAGGGGTACGAGCAGTACTTC
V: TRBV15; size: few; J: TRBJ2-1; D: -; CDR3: CATSRDLSSYNEQFF; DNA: TGTGCCACCAGCAGAGATCTGAGCTCCTACAATGAGCAGTTCTTC
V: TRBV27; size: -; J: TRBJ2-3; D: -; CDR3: CASRGGPVDYGTDTQYF; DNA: TGTGCCAGCAGGGGCGGTCCGGTTGACTATGGCACAGATACGCAGTATTTT
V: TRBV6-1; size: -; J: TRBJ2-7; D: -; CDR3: CASSEITGEQYF; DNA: TGTGCCAGCAGTGAAATTACCGGCGAGCAGTACTTC
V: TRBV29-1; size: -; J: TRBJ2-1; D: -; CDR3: CSVDPGRSGLYNEQFF; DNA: TGCAGCGTTGATCCCGGTAGAAGCGGACTCTACAATGAGCAGTTCTTC
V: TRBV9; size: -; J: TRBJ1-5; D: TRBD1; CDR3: CASSVTGDSNQPQHF; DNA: TGTGCCAGCAGCGTGACAGGGGATAGCAATCAGCCCCAGCATTTT